The next 29 T cell receptor beta chains were all read from a single sample in a study of CD8+CD57+ T cells in acquired aplastic anemia. Whoever was chosen for sequencing had shown CD8+CD57+ cell expansion by flow cytometry. Genomic DNA served as template for TCR beta VDJ and CDR3 profiling. A single record per CDR3 protein comes from TCRdb applying MiXCR to the reads. In the table there are roughly 98,000 distinct CDR3 sequences, about 63% of which are singletons. The sequenced sample was sorted CD4+, CD8+, or CD8+CD57+ T cells (not recorded which) from PBMCs. These receptors were obtained from a human donor with aplastic anemia.

J is TRBJ2-1 and V is TRBV14; 8 positions agree with TRBD1. Trimming at V came to 4 bases and at J to 4 bases, leaving 9 bases not matched to a gene. The CDR3 has 16 residues. The germline gives CDR1 SGHDN, CDR2 FVKESK. As DNA, the CDR3 is TGTGCCAGCAGCCGAGGGACAGGCAATAGGTACAATGAGCAGTTCTTC. Protein sequence: CASSRGTGNRYNEQFF. Filled out from reference TRBV14 and TRBJ2-1, the complete variable domain reads EAGVTQFPSHSVIEKGQTVTLRCDPISGHDNLYWYRRVMGKEIKFLLHFVKESKQDESGMPNNRFLAERTGGTYSTLKVQPAELEDSGVYFCASSRGTGNRYNEQFFGPGTRLTVL.

This chain links TRBV10-3 with TRBJ2-5; perhaps TRBD2 as D (6 bases). Germline V gene sequence: CDR1 ENHRY, CDR2 SYGVKD. This CDR3 is built from 14 residues. V lost 10 bases and J 4 bases, leaving 19 bases between the germline ends. CDR3 protein: CATTGGGRTETQYF. The CDR3 nucleotides read TGTGCCACCACAGGTGGGGGGAGAACAGAGACCCAGTACTTC.

The rearrangement joins TRBV20-1 to TRBJ1-5; no clear D. CDR1 DFQATT and CDR2 SNEGSKA come from the germline V gene (reference sequence). The V gene lost 5 bases and the J gene lost 0 bases, with 8 bases spanning the gap. This CDR3 comprises 13 residues. The CDR3 is CSAYDGSNQPQHF. The CDR3 DNA reads TGCAGTGCTTACGACGGTAGCAATCAGCCCCAGCATTTT.

This clonotype was observed a few times. V gene TRBV15 combines with J gene TRBJ1-6, with D unclear. Trimming removed 1 base at V and 9 bases at J, with 10 bases between. This CDR3 has 14 residues. Germline loops: CDR1 LNHNV, CDR2 YYDKDF (reference sequence). The CDR3 DNA reads TGTGCCACCAGCAGAGCCAGGTCGAGTTCACCCCTCCACTTT. As protein: CATSRARSSSPLHF.

This clonotype was recorded a few times. V and J are TRBV15 and TRBJ1-5, with D maybe TRBD1 (6 bases). The CDR3 extends over 18 amino acids. Looked up from germline, CDR1 is LNHNV and CDR2 is YYDKDF (reference sequence). Trimming removed 4 bases at V and 4 bases at J, with 23 bases between. The CDR3 nucleotides read TGTGCCACCAGCATATTACCAGCGGGGGCGCGCCCTAATCAGCCCCAGCATTTT. Translating it yields CATSILPAGARPNQPQHF.

This rearrangement joins TRBV2 to TRBJ2-7, with TRBD1 matching over 7 bases. The length of the CDR3 is 14 residues. J gave up 2 bases and V 5 bases, and 6 bases lay outside the gene matches. Looked up from germline, CDR1 is SNHLY and CDR2 is FYNNEI. The CDR3 region is CASSTTGTAYEQYF. Here the CDR3 DNA reads TGTGCCAGCAGTACAACCGGGACAGCCTACGAGCAGTACTTC.

This clonotype was detected only once. The chain combines TRBV20-1 with TRBJ2-7; no definite D call. Between the trimmed V and J ends, which lost 3 bases and 2 bases, there was a span of 14 bases. CDR3 length equals 14 residues. The germline CDR1 and CDR2 sequences are DFQATT and SNEGSKA (reference sequence). DNA for the CDR3: TGCAGTGCTAGGACTTCGGACGCAGCCTACGAGCAGTACTTC. It codes for CSARTSDAAYEQYF.

A single count supports this clonotype. The chain joins TRBV11-2 to TRBJ2-3, with 7 bases aligning to TRBD2. In germline, CDR1 is SGHAT, CDR2 FQNNGV. The CDR3 extends over 18 amino acids. Trimming cost V 5 bases and J 3 bases; bases outside gene matches: 17. The chain's CDR3 is CASSPQLTGGRMTDTQYF. The CDR3 DNA reads TGTGCCAGCAGCCCTCAACTAACTGGCGGGAGAATGACAGATACGCAGTATTTT. Combining the CDR3 with reference TRBV11-2 and TRBJ2-3 gives the whole variable domain EAGVAQSPRYKIIEKRQSVAFWCNPISGHATLYWYQQILGQGPKLLIQFQNNGVVDDSQLPKDRFSAERLKGVDSTLKIQPAKLEDSAVYLCASSPQLTGGRMTDTQYFGPGTRLTVL.

The gene calls are TRBV7-8 and TRBJ2-7, with a tentative D call TRBD1 (5 bases). Trimming stripped 1 base from V and 3 bases from J, with 16 bases between. The length of the CDR3 is 16 residues. Germline assignment: CDR1 SGHVS and CDR2 FQNEAQ. CDR3 region: CASSLVIGGQGYEQYF. CDR3 sequence (DNA): TGTGCCAGCAGCTTAGTAATTGGTGGGCAGGGCTACGAGCAGTACTTC.

This clonotype is a singleton in its sample. The chain is built from TRBV11-1 and TRBJ1-2; D possibly corresponds to TRBD1 (5 bases). CDR1 is SGHAT, CDR2 FQDESV, per germline (reference sequence). V shed 1 base and J shed 2 bases, with 14 bases lying between them. This CDR3 is built from 16 residues. DNA for the CDR3: TGTGCCAGCAGCTTAGGGGGGACGAGGACCAACTATGGCTACACCTTC. It translates to CASSLGGTRTNYGYTF.

The chain has TRBV19 and TRBJ1-1, with a weak D call TRBD1 (6 bases). The CDR3 spans 14 residues. V lost 6 bases and J lost 3, with 14 bases in between. Germline values: CDR1 LNHDA, CDR2 SQIVND (reference sequence). The CDR3 DNA sequence: TGTGCCAGTAGCCCGACAGGTCGTCACACTGAAGCTTTCTTT. Translating it yields CASSPTGRHTEAFF.

This chain links TRBV2 with TRBJ2-1; 7 bases are a match to TRBD2. Germline V lookup: CDR1 SNHLY, CDR2 FYNNEI. This CDR3 has 15 amino acids. Trimming removed 6 bases from V and 0 bases from J; junction bases left unmatched: 5. CDR3 sequence: CASSMLAASYNEQFF. CDR3 DNA sequence: TGTGCCAGCAGCATGCTAGCGGCCTCCTACAATGAGCAGTTCTTC.

This clonotype was observed many times. The CDR3 DNA sequence: TGTGCCAGCAGCCAGGAAGGACAGGGTATCATGGACTACGAGCAGTACTTC. Translation gives CASSQEGQGIMDYEQYF. The V and J genes are TRBV3-1 and TRBJ2-7; 8 bases are a match to TRBD1. Unmatched junction bases numbered 13, after V lost 3 bases and J lost 3 bases. The CDR3 is 17 residues long. Germline CDR1 and CDR2: LGHDT and YNNKEL (reference sequence).

This chain links TRBV7-9 with TRBJ2-3, with 7 positions matching TRBD2. Germline trimming cut 4 bases from V and 5 bases from J; bases unmatched to any gene: 3. CDR1 and CDR2 (germline): SEHNR, FQNEAQ (reference sequence). The CDR3 covers 13 residues. CDR3 amino acids: CASSSGRLDTQYF. Here the CDR3 DNA reads TGTGCCAGCAGCTCCGGGAGGCTAGATACGCAGTATTTT.

The chain uses TRBV7-4 and TRBJ2-7; D is possibly TRBD2 (5 bases). CDR1 is SGHVT and CDR2 is SQSDAQ in the germline V gene. V dropped 8 bases and J dropped 6 bases, with 11 bases sitting between them. The CDR3 is made up of 11 amino acids. The CDR3, as DNA: TGTGCCAGCGGGAGCCCTCTCGAGCAGTACTTC. This sequence encodes CASGSPLEQYF.

This chain links TRBV7-2 with TRBJ1-3; D not resolved. V dropped 6 bases and J dropped 0 bases, with 12 bases sitting between them. The CDR3 runs to 15 residues. CDR1 and CDR2 (germline): SGHTA, FQGNSA. CDR3 coding DNA: TGTGCCAGCAGATTAACGACCGTCTCTGGAAACACCATATATTTT. This encodes CASRLTTVSGNTIYF.

V gene TRBV29-1 combines with J gene TRBJ2-5; weak D call: TRBD2 (6 bases). The CDR3 contains 13 residues. Per germline, CDR1 SQVTM and CDR2 ANQGSEA. Trimming stripped 6 bases from V and 2 bases from J, with 13 bases between. CDR3 region: CSVLPGGQETQYF. The CDR3 region has the DNA TGCAGCGTCCTCCCTGGAGGGCAAGAGACCCAGTACTTC.

This clonotype was detected ten times or more. The V gene is TRBV14, the J gene TRBJ1-1; 8 bases agree with TRBD1. Germline V gene sequence: CDR1 SGHDN, CDR2 FVKESK. There are 16 residues in the CDR3. V was pared by 0 bases and J by 4 bases, with 7 bases of the junction left unmatched. In nucleotides, the CDR3 is TGTGCCAGCAGCCAAGAGGGCTGGACAGGGCCCACTGAAGCTTTCTTT. Translated, it gives CASSQEGWTGPTEAFF.

The V call is TRBV10-3, the J call TRBJ2-7; D not certain. The germline CDR1 and CDR2 sequences are ENHRY and SYGVKD. Between the trimmed V and J ends, which lost 2 bases and 2 bases, there was a span of 10 bases. The CDR3 has 14 amino acids. This chain's CDR3 is CAISEGYTTYEQYF. The CDR3 DNA sequence: TGTGCCATCAGTGAGGGGTACACTACCTACGAGCAGTACTTC.

This clonotype was seen only a few times. This chain's CDR3 is CAISGDVSSYNEQFF. As DNA, the CDR3 is TGTGCCATCAGTGGGGACGTTAGCTCCTACAATGAGCAGTTCTTC. The chain carries TRBV10-3 and TRBJ2-1; D assignment may be TRBD1 or TRBD2 (5 bases each). CDR1 ENHRY and CDR2 SYGVKD come from the germline V gene. Trimming removed 4 bases at V and 0 bases at J, with 10 bases between. The CDR3 is 15 amino acids.

The chain is built from TRBV2 and TRBJ2-7; D perhaps matches TRBD1 (6 bases). The V end lost 4 bases, the J end lost 7 bases, and 17 bases lay between the germline ends. The CDR3 sequence is 14 residues long. Germline-derived CDR1 and CDR2 are SNHLY and FYNNEI. The CDR3, as DNA: TGTGCCAGCAGTGCAACCGGGACCACAGGGGAGCAGTACTTC. Protein product: CASSATGTTGEQYF.

This clonotype was detected many times. CDR3 residues: CASSLGRFGQSVNTEAFF. The CDR3 nucleotides read TGTGCCAGCAGCTTAGGGCGATTTGGGCAGAGCGTGAACACTGAAGCTTTCTTT. The J gene is TRBJ1-1, the V gene TRBV7-9; D ambiguous. Per the germline V gene, CDR1 is SEHNR and CDR2 is FQNEAQ (reference sequence). The CDR3 has 18 residues. V was pared by 1 base and J by 0 bases, with 18 bases between. Full variable domain (outside the CDR3, taken from reference TRBV7-9 and TRBJ1-1): DTGVSQNPRHKITKRGQNVTFRCDPISEHNRLYWYRQTLGQGPEFLTYFQNEAQLEKSRLLSDRFSAERPKGSFSTLEIQRTEQGDSAMYLCASSLGRFGQSVNTEAFFGQGTRLTVV.

This clonotype was found a few times. The gene calls are TRBV20-1 and TRBJ2-7, with TRBD2 as a possible D gene (7 bases). The germline V gene encodes CDR1 DFQATT and CDR2 SNEGSKA (reference sequence). The CDR3 length is 13 residues. V lost 5 bases, J lost 4 bases, and 15 bases lay in between. CDR3 loop: CSAAGATGYEQYF. The CDR3 DNA reads TGCAGTGCTGCGGGGGCGACGGGGTACGAGCAGTACTTC.

The CDR3 DNA reads as TGTGCCAGCAGTCCTTCAGGGGGGAGGAGTGAAAAACTGTTTTTT. It yields the protein CASSPSGGRSEKLFF. V is TRBV2 and J is TRBJ1-4; 7 bases fit TRBD1. The V gene end was trimmed by 5 bases and the J gene end by 7 bases; junction bases not matched to a gene: 10. Germline V lookup: CDR1 SNHLY, CDR2 FYNNEI. The CDR3 consists of 15 residues.

The gene calls are TRBV7-9 and TRBJ1-1; D uncertain. Germline lookup yields CDR1 SEHNR and CDR2 FQNEAQ (reference sequence). The V and J ends lost 5 bases and 3 bases respectively, with 13 bases between them. This CDR3 has 14 amino acids. In DNA form, the CDR3 reads TGTGCCAGCAGCCCACGAGGGCGGGACACTGAAGCTTTCTTT. Protein product: CASSPRGRDTEAFF.

The table lists this clonotype with a few counts. The chain links TRBV20-1 to TRBJ1-2, with TRBD1 matching 11 bases. Per germline, CDR1 DFQATT and CDR2 SNEGSKA (reference sequence). Trimming took 6 bases from V and 3 from J; bases not matched to a gene: 9. The CDR3 is made up of 15 amino acids. CDR3: CSASRTGGWDYGYTF. In DNA form, the CDR3 reads TGCAGTGCCTCCCGGACAGGGGGCTGGGACTATGGCTACACCTTC.

This chain uses TRBV10-3 with TRBJ1-2; 7 bases fit TRBD1. Trimming removed 0 bases from V and 8 bases from J; junction bases left unmatched: 3. The CDR3 loop spans 13 amino acids. Germline assignment: CDR1 ENHRY and CDR2 SYGVKD. CDR3 sequence (DNA): TGTGCCATCAGTGAGTCAGGCAGGGGGGGCTACACCTTC. Its translation: CAISESGRGGYTF.

This clonotype was observed a handful of times. The chain employs TRBV20-1 and TRBJ1-2; TRBD1 matches at 9 bases. The germline CDR1 and CDR2 sequences are DFQATT and SNEGSKA (reference sequence). This CDR3 comprises 14 residues. J was trimmed by 2 bases and V by 6 bases; bases with no gene match: 7. CDR3 sequence: CSALSGTGNYGYTF. The CDR3 DNA sequence: TGCAGTGCCTTATCCGGGACAGGGAACTATGGCTACACCTTC.

The rearrangement joins TRBV25-1 to TRBJ2-3, with 8 bases lining up with TRBD2. CDR1 is MGHDK, CDR2 SYGVNS, per germline. CDR3 length equals 15 residues. Trimming took 1 base from V and 5 from J; bases not matched to a gene: 5. CDR3 loop: CASSEFSGEQDTQYF. As DNA, the CDR3 is TGTGCCAGCAGTGAATTTAGCGGGGAACAAGATACGCAGTATTTT.